The 26 T cell receptor beta chains listed next were all sequenced from one sample in a study of PD-L1 blockade in urothelial cancer. Documented time point: peripheral blood 6 weeks after treatment start. Clones were sequenced by immunoSEQ multiplex PCR, and TCRdb holds only the in-frame ones, with some missing. The sample lists 35,000 to 40,000 clones, 86% seen once, with over 20% in the top ten. The sequencing here drew on PBMCs, taken around atezolizumab (anti-PD-L1) treatment. These receptors were taken from a man between 60 and 75 years old with urothelial cancer.

The chain combines TRBV19 with TRBJ1-6; unclear D gene. V lost 5 bases and J lost 7, with 12 bases in between. The germline gives CDR1 LNHDA, CDR2 SQIVND (reference sequence). CDR3 size: 14 residues. The CDR3 DNA reads as TGTGCCAGTAGTCCTTACGGTCGAAATTCACCCCTCCACTTT. Protein sequence: CASSPYGRNSPLHF.

This rearrangement joins TRBV19 to TRBJ1-1; 7 positions agree with TRBD1. This CDR3 region has 18 residues. Per germline, CDR1 LNHDA and CDR2 SQIVND (reference sequence). V lost 5 bases to trimming and J lost 0 bases; unmatched junction nucleotides: 15. Written as DNA, the CDR3 is TGTGCCAGTAGTCCCCGGGGGCCCTTGGGACAGCTGAACACTGAAGCTTTCTTT. Translating it yields CASSPRGPLGQLNTEAFF.

This sequence joins TRBV11-2 and TRBJ2-7, with D hard to call. This CDR3 comprises 12 residues. Trimming took off 1 base at V and 4 bases at J, with 5 bases between the two ends. Germline CDR1 reads SGHAT; CDR2 reads FQNNGV. The CDR3: CASSLALYEQYF. In DNA, the CDR3 is TGTGCCAGCAGCTTAGCTCTTTACGAGCAGTACTTC.

This clone was picked up one time. The rearrangement links TRBV19 to TRBJ1-2, with D unclear. Germline CDR1 LNHDA, CDR2 SQIVND (reference sequence). This CDR3 contains 18 residues. Trimming took off 6 bases at V and 1 base at J, with 24 bases between the two ends. CDR3: CASRGPEERSLFNYGYTF. CDR3 DNA: TGTGCCAGTAGAGGTCCGGAGGAGCGGAGCCTTTTTAACTATGGCTACACCTTC.

The chain combines TRBV10-1 with TRBJ1-1; 12 nucleotides match TRBD1. The CDR3 sequence is 14 residues long. V lost 6 bases and J lost 8; bases outside the gene matches: 7. CDR1 is WNHNN and CDR2 is SYGVQD in the germline V gene (reference sequence). The CDR3 DNA follows: TGCGCCAGCAGGTCCGGGACAGGGGGCTCGGAAGCTTTCTTT. Encoded protein: CASRSGTGGSEAFF.

This rearrangement joins TRBV29-1 to TRBJ2-5; D not certain. Germline values: CDR1 SQVTM, CDR2 ANQGSEA. The CDR3 consists of 12 residues. V was clipped by 4 bases and J by 1 base, with 7 bases between them. The CDR3 coding sequence is TGCAGCGTTGTCTACAGCCAAGAGACCCAGTACTTC. This sequence encodes CSVVYSQETQYF.

The CDR3 is CASSQTKETVMNTEAFF. The CDR3 DNA reads TGCGCCAGCAGCCAAACCAAGGAGACAGTAATGAACACTGAAGCTTTCTTT. This chain joins TRBV4-1 and TRBJ1-1; D might be TRBD1 (5 bases). Germline values: CDR1 MGHRA, CDR2 YSYEKL. The CDR3 is 17 residues long. V was shortened by 2 bases and J by 0 bases, with 16 bases between the two germline ends.

The rearrangement uses TRBV2 and TRBJ2-3; D might be TRBD2 (6 bases). Germline V gene lookup returns CDR1 SNHLY and CDR2 FYNNEI. This CDR3 spans 15 amino acids. V was clipped by 8 bases and J by 3 bases, with 18 bases between them. In DNA form, the CDR3 reads TGTGCCAGCCATTGGGAGGCTGGGAGGACAGATACGCAGTATTTT. It is translated as CASHWEAGRTDTQYF.

The chain combines TRBV5-4 with TRBJ2-5, with D uncertain. The V gene's germline CDR1 is SGHNT and CDR2 YYREEE (reference sequence). The CDR3 has 13 residues. V lost 4 bases and J lost 4, with 11 bases in between. In DNA, the CDR3 is TGTGCCAGCAGCCCCCCAACGAGAGAGACCCAGTACTTC. Protein product: CASSPPTRETQYF. Variable domain in full (rest from reference TRBV5-4 and TRBJ2-5): ETGVTQSPTHLIKTRGQQVTLRCSSQSGHNTVSWYQQALGQGPQFIFQYYREEENGRGNFPPRFSGLQFPNYSSELNVNALELDDSALYLCASSPPTRETQYFGPGTRLLVL.

The chain's CDR3 is CASRLTNTGELFF. The CDR3 region has the DNA TGTGCCAGTAGGCTGACTAACACCGGGGAGCTGTTTTTT. V usage is TRBV19 and J usage is TRBJ2-2; D gene uncertain. The CDR3 is made up of 13 amino acids. V shed 6 bases and J shed 2 bases, with 7 bases lying between them. Germline CDR1 LNHDA, CDR2 SQIVND (reference sequence).

As DNA, the CDR3 is TGTGCCAGTAGTACGCAGGGTGGGAACTATGGCTACACCTTC. Its protein is CASSTQGGNYGYTF. The J gene is TRBJ1-2, the V gene TRBV19, with a weak D call TRBD1 (5 bases). The length of the CDR3 is 14 residues. Germline lookup yields CDR1 LNHDA and CDR2 SQIVND (reference sequence). The ends were cut back, 4 bases at V and 2 bases at J, with 11 bases in the middle.

The V and J genes are TRBV6-5 and TRBJ2-1, with 7 bases fitting TRBD1. After removal of 6 bases from V and 0 bases from J, the junction contained 2 bases not matched to a gene. The CDR3 contains 14 residues. Germline CDR1 reads MNHEY; CDR2 reads SVGAGI. DNA of the CDR3: TGTGCCAGCAGAGGACAGGTCTCCTACAATGAGCAGTTCTTC. Protein: CASRGQVSYNEQFF.

In its sample, this clone is medium-sized (0.01 to 0.1%). The chain has TRBV19 and TRBJ1-4; 10 positions match TRBD1. The CDR3 sequence is 15 residues long. V lost 6 bases and J lost 5; bases outside the gene matches: 6. CDR1 and CDR2 (germline): LNHDA, SQIVND (reference sequence). CDR3 DNA sequence: TGTGCCAGTAGGCCCCCGGGACAGGGGAATGAAAAACTGTTTTTT. Protein sequence: CASRPPGQGNEKLFF.

This clone showed up just once. The J gene is TRBJ1-3, the V gene TRBV9; no clear D gene. There are 15 residues in the CDR3. The germline gives CDR1 SGDLS, CDR2 YYNGEE. Trimming pared 4 bases from V and 2 bases from J, leaving 13 bases between. CDR3: CASSHKTLAGNTIYF. DNA of the CDR3: TGTGCCAGCAGCCATAAAACGCTAGCTGGAAACACCATATATTTT.

CDR3 in amino acids: CSATPEREQYF. The CDR3 DNA follows: TGCAGTGCTACTCCGGAGAGGGAGCAGTACTTC. The chain combines TRBV20-1 with TRBJ2-7, with unresolved D. Germline CDR1 and CDR2: DFQATT and SNEGSKA (reference sequence). The CDR3 runs 11 residues. Trimming cost V 4 bases and J 7 bases, with 11 bases left between them.

CDR3 region: CASSWGTSGRPPQETQYF. DNA of the CDR3: TGTGCCAGCAGCTGGGGGACTAGCGGGAGGCCCCCCCAAGAGACCCAGTACTTC. The chain recombines TRBV13 with TRBJ2-5; 15 bases agree with TRBD2. With V trimmed by 4 bases and J by 1 base, 7 bases remained unmatched. This CDR3 comprises 18 residues. Looked up from germline, CDR1 is PRHDT and CDR2 is FYEKMQ (reference sequence).

The chain carries TRBV19 and TRBJ1-5; 9 bases are a match to TRBD1. The CDR3 runs 15 residues. J lost 7 bases, V lost 4 bases, and 8 bases had no gene match. CDR1 is LNHDA, CDR2 SQIVND, per germline (reference sequence). The CDR3 sequence is CASSRGDRVDQPQHF. CDR3 nucleotides: TGTGCCAGTAGTAGGGGGGACAGGGTCGACCAGCCCCAGCATTTT. The variable domain in full, completed from reference TRBV19 and TRBJ1-5, reads DGGITQSPKYLFRKEGQNVTLSCEQNLNHDAMYWYRQDPGQGLRLIYYSQIVNDFQKGDIAEGYSVSREKKESFPLTVTSAQKNPTAFYLCASSRGDRVDQPQHFGDGTRLSIL.

The chain joins TRBV6-5 to TRBJ2-5; possible D gene TRBD2, 5 bases. V was cut by 6 bases and J by 5 bases, with 13 bases left in between. This CDR3 contains 13 residues. The germline gives CDR1 MNHEY, CDR2 SVGAGI. The CDR3 loop reads CASSRGSSETQYF. Written as DNA, the CDR3 is TGTGCCAGCAGCCGGGGTAGCTCGGAGACCCAGTACTTC.

This clone was recorded only once. J is TRBJ1-3 and V is TRBV30; tentatively, D is TRBD1 (5 bases). This CDR3 is 15 amino acids long. Per germline, CDR1 GTSNPN and CDR2 SVGIG (reference sequence). Trimming stripped 0 bases from V and 2 bases from J, with 11 bases between. The CDR3 DNA follows: TGTGCCTGGAGTGTACTCGGGGGTGCTGGAAACACCATATATTTT. Translation gives CAWSVLGGAGNTIYF.

This clone was counted only a few times. V gene TRBV9 combines with J gene TRBJ1-3; D is unresolved. The V gene's germline CDR1 is SGDLS and CDR2 YYNGEE. Trimming shortened V by 4 bases and J by 0 bases, and 11 bases separated the two germline ends. This CDR3 is 15 amino acids long. For the CDR3, the DNA is TGTGCCAGCAGCTATTACGGGAGCTCTGGAAACACCATATATTTT. Translating gives CASSYYGSSGNTIYF. The variable domain in full, completed from reference TRBV9 and TRBJ1-3, reads DSGVTQTPKHLITATGQRVTLRCSPRSGDLSVYWYQQSLDQGLQFLIQYYNGEERAKGNILERFSAQQFPDLHSELNLSSLELGDSALYFCASSYYGSSGNTIYFGEGSWLTVV.

V gene TRBV28 combines with J gene TRBJ1-5, with D uncertain. CDR1 is MDHEN, CDR2 SYDVKM, per germline. The CDR3 contains 13 residues. Trimming cost V 7 bases and J 1 base, with 8 bases left between them. This chain's CDR3 is CASTLRSNQPQHF. The DNA for the CDR3 is TGTGCCAGCACCCTGCGGAGCAATCAGCCCCAGCATTTT.

The chain links TRBV18 to TRBJ2-6, with 9 positions matching TRBD1. Germline V gene lookup returns CDR1 KGHSH and CDR2 LQKENI. The J segment lost 2 bases and the V segment lost 6 bases, leaving 8 bases of the junction unmatched. This CDR3 region has 17 residues. CDR3 in amino acids: CASSRGTGSTGANVLTF. The CDR3 nucleotides read TGTGCCAGCTCCCGCGGGACAGGGTCGACTGGGGCCAACGTCCTGACTTTC. Full variable domain (rest looked up from reference TRBV18 and TRBJ2-6): NAGVMQNPRHLVRRRGQEARLRCSPMKGHSHVYWYRQLPEEGLKFMVYLQKENIIDESGMPKERFSAEFPKEGPSILRIQQVVRGDSAAYFCASSRGTGSTGANVLTFGAGSRLTVL.

The V and J genes are TRBV6-4 and TRBJ2-5; no definite D call. Germline V gene sequence: CDR1 MRHNA, CDR2 SNTAGT. V lost 0 bases and J 7 bases, leaving 9 bases between the germline ends. The CDR3 is made up of 13 amino acids. The CDR3 loop reads CASSDSLLGTQYF. DNA for the CDR3: TGTGCCAGCAGTGACTCGCTTCTAGGGACCCAGTACTTC.

The chain couples TRBV15 to TRBJ1-2; D is ambiguous. The V end lost 5 bases, the J end lost 4 bases, and 14 bases lay between the germline ends. CDR3 size: 14 residues. CDR1 LNHNV and CDR2 YYDKDF come from the germline V gene (reference sequence). Here the CDR3 DNA reads TGTGCCACCAGCGAGGACCTACGGGGCTATGGCTACACCTTC. Its translation is CATSEDLRGYGYTF.

This clone showed up just a few times. The J gene is TRBJ1-5, the V gene TRBV10-3, with D hard to call. The V gene lost 4 bases and the J gene lost 1 base, with 5 bases spanning the gap. Looked up from germline, CDR1 is ENHRY and CDR2 is SYGVKD. The CDR3 runs to 13 residues. CDR3 nucleotide sequence: TGTGCCATCAGTGTACAAAGCAATCAGCCCCAGCATTTT. As protein: CAISVQSNQPQHF.

The chain couples TRBV28 to TRBJ1-2; the D gene is possibly TRBD1 (6 bases). Looked up from germline, CDR1 is MDHEN and CDR2 is SYDVKM. CDR3 size: 15 residues. V was pared by 2 bases and J by 6 bases, with 16 bases between. The CDR3 coding sequence is TGTGCCAGCAGTTTAGTGACAGGAACTGCTGATGGCTACACCTTC. This encodes CASSLVTGTADGYTF.